This TCR beta chain was recovered during a study of PD-L1 blockade in urothelial cancer. Across the study: Male sex and bladder-origin urothelial cancer characterized about 85% of the roughly 30 patients. Enrolled patients had been treated previously with 0 to 3 chemotherapy regimens. The researchers analyzed blood 3 weeks (second dose) and 6 weeks after treatment start. Typically, measured as a median, blood samples had about 140,000 T cells.

Time point given: pretreatment peripheral blood. Assay: immunoSEQ multiplex PCR; the TCRdb copy retains only in-frame clones and omits some. This repertoire shows 90,000 or so clones, around 89% found once; its top ten account for under 2%. This clone has just one count. V gave up 4 bases and J gave up 2 bases, with 12 bases separating them. The CDR3 has 14 amino acids. CDR1 SGHAT and CDR2 FQDESV come from the germline V gene (reference sequence). V is TRBV11-1 and J is TRBJ2-7; tentative D call: TRBD1 (5 bases). The TCR was taken from a man aged 60 to 75 with urothelial cancer. Sequencing was performed on PBMCs, taken around atezolizumab (anti-PD-L1) treatment. CDR3 sequence (DNA): TGTGCCAGCAGCTATGGGCAGGGCCCCTACGAGCAGTACTTC. Translating gives CASSYGQGPYEQYF.